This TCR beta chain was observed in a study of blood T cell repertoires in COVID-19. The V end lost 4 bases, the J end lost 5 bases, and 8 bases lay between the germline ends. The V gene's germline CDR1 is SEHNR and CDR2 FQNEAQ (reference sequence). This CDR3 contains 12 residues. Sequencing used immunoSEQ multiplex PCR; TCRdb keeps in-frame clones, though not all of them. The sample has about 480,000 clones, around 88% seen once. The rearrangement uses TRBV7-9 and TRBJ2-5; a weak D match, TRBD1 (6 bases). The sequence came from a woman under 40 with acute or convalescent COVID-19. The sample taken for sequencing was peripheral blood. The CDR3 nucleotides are TGTGCCAGCAGCTGGACAGTGGAGACCCAGTACTTC. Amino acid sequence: CASSWTVETQYF.